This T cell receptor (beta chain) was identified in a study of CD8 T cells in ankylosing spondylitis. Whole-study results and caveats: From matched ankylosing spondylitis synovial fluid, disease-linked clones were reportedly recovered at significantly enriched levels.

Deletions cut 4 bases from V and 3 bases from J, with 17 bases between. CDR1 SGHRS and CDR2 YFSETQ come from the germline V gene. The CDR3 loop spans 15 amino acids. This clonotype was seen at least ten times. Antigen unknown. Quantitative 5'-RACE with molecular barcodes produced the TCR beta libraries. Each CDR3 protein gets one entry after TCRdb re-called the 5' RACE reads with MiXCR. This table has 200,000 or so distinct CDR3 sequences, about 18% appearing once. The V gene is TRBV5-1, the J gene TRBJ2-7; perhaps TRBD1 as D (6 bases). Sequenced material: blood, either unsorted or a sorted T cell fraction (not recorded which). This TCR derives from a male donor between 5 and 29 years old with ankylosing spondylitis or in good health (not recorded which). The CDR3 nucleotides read TGCGCCAGCAGCCCGGCAGGGGACGGCCTCTACGAGCAGTACGTC. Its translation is CASSPAGDGLYEQYV.